The 30 T cell receptor beta chains below all came from one sample that was sequenced in a study of blood T cell repertoires in COVID-19. Clones were sequenced by immunoSEQ multiplex PCR, and TCRdb holds only the in-frame ones, with some missing. The sample lists 250,000 to 350,000 clones; around 82% were seen once. The specimen sequenced was peripheral blood. Source of these receptors: a person aged 70 to 80 with COVID-19, enrolled during active disease.

The J gene is TRBJ2-5, the V gene TRBV5-6; perhaps TRBD2 as D (7 bases). This CDR3 has 16 amino acids. Germline values: CDR1 SGHDT, CDR2 YYEEEE. V lost 4 bases and J lost 7, with 23 bases in between. The CDR3 nucleotides read TGTGCCAGCAGCCGCCGAGGAACTAGCGAGGGGGGGACCCAGTACTTC. It specifies CASSRRGTSEGGTQYF.

The V call is TRBV5-4, the J call TRBJ2-5, with a weak D call TRBD1 (6 bases). Germline CDR1 is SGHNT and CDR2 is YYREEE (reference sequence). The CDR3 is made up of 15 amino acids. The V and J ends lost 2 bases and 4 bases respectively, with 15 bases between them. The CDR3 DNA is TGTGCCAGCAGCTTAGTAGGGGGTATAGGAGAGACCCAGTACTTC. Its protein is CASSLVGGIGETQYF.

The rearrangement uses TRBV30 and TRBJ1-6, with TRBD1 as a possible D gene (6 bases). Trimming shortened V by 0 bases and J by 8 bases, and 14 bases separated the two germline ends. This CDR3 has 15 residues. Per germline, CDR1 GTSNPN and CDR2 SVGIG (reference sequence). CDR3 loop: CAWSVQGVGYSPLHF. The DNA for the CDR3 is TGTGCCTGGAGTGTACAGGGAGTGGGGTATTCACCCCTCCACTTT.

CDR3 residues: CAWSIGTAATNEKLFF. CDR3 nucleotide sequence: TGTGCCTGGAGTATAGGGACAGCAGCAACTAATGAAAAACTGTTTTTT. The chain employs TRBV30 and TRBJ1-4, with 7 bases fitting TRBD1. The J segment lost 0 bases and the V segment lost 2 bases, leaving 6 bases of the junction unmatched. The germline V gene encodes CDR1 GTSNPN and CDR2 SVGIG (reference sequence). The length of the CDR3 is 16 residues.

The rearrangement links TRBV10-3 to TRBJ2-1; the match to TRBD2 covers 12 bases. Germline CDR1 reads ENHRY; CDR2 reads SYGVKD. CDR3 length equals 15 residues. Trimming took 9 bases from V and 6 from J; bases not matched to a gene: 9. CDR3 nucleotides: TGTGCCATAAGGACTAGCGGGACGATCGGCAATGAGCAGTTCTTC. It specifies CAIRTSGTIGNEQFF.

This chain connects TRBV7-9 to TRBJ2-7, with D perhaps TRBD2 (5 bases). The CDR3 runs to 13 residues. The germline V gene encodes CDR1 SEHNR and CDR2 FQNEAQ (reference sequence). With 1 base removed from V and 4 bases from J, the gap between germline ends came to 8 bases. The CDR3 coding sequence is TGTGCCAGCAGCTTAGGAGGGAGATACGAGCAGTACTTC. Translating gives CASSLGGRYEQYF.

V is TRBV11-2 and J is TRBJ2-7; tentatively, D is TRBD2 (5 bases). V dropped 4 bases and J dropped 0 bases, with 19 bases sitting between them. Germline V gene data show CDR1 as SGHAT and CDR2 as FQNNGV. The CDR3 totals 17 residues. In DNA, the CDR3 is TGTGCCAGCAGCTCACTTTACAGCGGACCCCACTCCTACGAGCAGTACTTC. Translating gives CASSSLYSGPHSYEQYF.

The chain carries TRBV5-1 and TRBJ1-4; D possibly corresponds to TRBD1 (5 bases). The germline CDR1 and CDR2 sequences are SGHRS and YFSETQ. The CDR3 loop spans 14 amino acids. V was shortened by 3 bases and J by 1 base, with 7 bases between the two germline ends. The CDR3 protein is CASSWGGTNEKLFF. The CDR3 coding sequence is TGCGCCAGCAGCTGGGGGGGAACTAATGAAAAACTGTTTTTT.

V gene TRBV5-4 combines with J gene TRBJ2-6; TRBD2 is a possible D gene (7 bases). Deletions cut 7 bases from V and 1 base from J, with 18 bases between. The CDR3 has 17 amino acids. Germline values: CDR1 SGHNT, CDR2 YYREEE (reference sequence). The CDR3 protein is CASGWGGALSGANVLTF. The CDR3 DNA follows: TGTGCCAGCGGCTGGGGGGGCGCATTGTCTGGGGCCAACGTCCTGACTTTC.

The CDR3 sequence: CATSHTDTQYF. DNA for the CDR3: TGTGCCACCAGCCACACAGATACGCAGTATTTT. The chain carries TRBV15 and TRBJ2-3; D call uncertain. The CDR3 runs 11 residues. Trimming stripped 5 bases from V and 2 bases from J, with 2 bases between. Germline V CDR1 and CDR2: LNHNV, YYDKDF (reference sequence).

The genes are TRBV4-3 and TRBJ2-1, with TRBD2 matching 11 bases. With 2 bases clipped from V and 1 base from J, the junction kept 1 base outside the gene matches. Germline lookup yields CDR1 LGHNA and CDR2 YSLEER. There are 16 residues in the CDR3. The CDR3 reads CASSQSSGGSYNEQFF. For the CDR3, the DNA is TGCGCCAGCAGCCAATCTAGCGGGGGGTCCTACAATGAGCAGTTCTTC.

The chain employs TRBV9 and TRBJ2-2; no reliable D call. The CDR3 consists of 14 residues. Germline CDR1 SGDLS, CDR2 YYNGEE. V lost 4 bases and J 3 bases, leaving 10 bases between the germline ends. The CDR3: CASSPRRDTGELFF. The CDR3 DNA is TGTGCCAGCAGCCCAAGACGGGACACCGGGGAGCTGTTTTTT. The full variable domain, with the rest looked up from reference TRBV9 and TRBJ2-2, is DSGVTQTPKHLITATGQRVTLRCSPRSGDLSVYWYQQSLDQGLQFLIQYYNGEERAKGNILERFSAQQFPDLHSELNLSSLELGDSALYFCASSPRRDTGELFFGEGSRLTVL.

V gene TRBV28 combines with J gene TRBJ1-1, with 10 bases that match TRBD1. The CDR3 loop spans 15 amino acids. Germline CDR1 reads MDHEN; CDR2 reads SYDVKM. V shed 5 bases and J 4 bases; nucleotides not matched to a gene: 7. CDR3 sequence: CASSAPGQGRTEAFF. CDR3 DNA sequence: TGTGCCAGCAGTGCTCCGGGACAGGGGCGCACTGAAGCTTTCTTT.

This clone was seen a few times. The chain links TRBV9 to TRBJ2-7; 7 bases are a match to TRBD2. CDR1 and CDR2 (germline): SGDLS, YYNGEE. The trim removed 6 bases at V and 6 bases at J, leaving 12 bases unmatched. This CDR3 spans 14 amino acids. The DNA of the CDR3 is TGTGCCAGCACCCCTTGGGGGGGGAGTGGCGAGCAGTACTTC. This sequence encodes CASTPWGGSGEQYF.

This chain uses TRBV27 with TRBJ1-4; 7 bases align to TRBD1. Per the germline V gene, CDR1 is MNHEY and CDR2 is SMNVEV (reference sequence). Unmatched junction bases numbered 8, after V lost 10 bases and J lost 0 bases. The CDR3 has 15 residues. CDR3 sequence reads: CATRRDRTTNEKLFF. The CDR3 nucleotides read TGTGCCACTCGTCGGGACAGAACAACTAATGAAAAACTGTTTTTT.

The genes are TRBV28 and TRBJ2-6, with no clear D. V lost 3 bases, J lost 4 bases, and 10 bases lay in between. The CDR3 contains 15 residues. Germline loops: CDR1 MDHEN, CDR2 SYDVKM. This chain's CDR3 is CASSFFLLGANVLTF. CDR3 bases: TGTGCCAGCAGTTTTTTCCTGTTGGGGGCCAACGTCCTGACTTTC.

This clone has ten or more counts. The rearrangement links TRBV7-2 to TRBJ2-7; D not resolved. The germline V gene encodes CDR1 SGHTA and CDR2 FQGNSA. The V end was cut by 2 bases, the J end by 5 bases, with 13 bases between. The CDR3 is 14 amino acids. The CDR3 DNA is TGTGCCAGCAGCTTATCGGGTCAAGCCCACGAGCAGTACTTC. Residues: CASSLSGQAHEQYF.

The chain combines TRBV19 with TRBJ1-1, with D possibly being TRBD1 (5 bases). CDR1 is LNHDA and CDR2 is SQIVND in the germline V gene (reference sequence). V dropped 6 bases and J dropped 11 bases, with 25 bases sitting between them. This CDR3 contains 15 residues. The CDR3 DNA is TGTGCCAGTAGCCTCAGCCTTGGGGGGGGTTTTTCGGCTTTCTTT. Its protein is CASSLSLGGGFSAFF. Full variable domain (rest looked up from reference TRBV19 and TRBJ1-1): DGGITQSPKYLFRKEGQNVTLSCEQNLNHDAMYWYRQDPGQGLRLIYYSQIVNDFQKGDIAEGYSVSREKKESFPLTVTSAQKNPTAFYLCASSLSLGGGFSAFFGQGTRLTVV.

CDR3 loop: CSASVTKSSYNEQFF. As DNA, the CDR3 is TGCAGTGCTAGTGTTACGAAGAGCTCCTACAATGAGCAGTTCTTC. The chain uses TRBV20-1 and TRBJ2-1; D is unresolved. This CDR3 is 15 amino acids long. The V gene lost 3 bases and the J gene lost 0 bases, with 12 bases spanning the gap. Germline lookup yields CDR1 DFQATT and CDR2 SNEGSKA (reference sequence).

This chain connects TRBV11-2 to TRBJ1-5, with 8 bases that match TRBD1. The CDR3 spans 16 residues. Germline V lookup: CDR1 SGHAT, CDR2 FQNNGV. J was trimmed by 7 bases and V by 3 bases; bases with no gene match: 11. The CDR3 here is CASSLRDRMFGQPQHF. As DNA, the CDR3 is TGTGCCAGCAGCTTGAGGGACAGGATGTTTGGGCAGCCCCAGCATTTT.

The chain's CDR3 is CASSFLAGSGNTIYF. The CDR3 DNA sequence: TGTGCCAGCAGCTTCCTCGCCGGTTCTGGAAACACCATATATTTT. The genes are TRBV7-2 and TRBJ1-3, with D hard to call. V dropped 3 bases and J dropped 1 base, with 10 bases sitting between them. Germline V CDR1 and CDR2: SGHTA, FQGNSA. The CDR3 runs 15 residues.

The chain combines TRBV27 with TRBJ2-6; possible D gene TRBD1, 6 bases. The CDR3 loop spans 15 amino acids. Germline assignment: CDR1 MNHEY and CDR2 SMNVEV (reference sequence). V dropped 1 base and J dropped 3 bases, with 7 bases sitting between them. The CDR3 reads CASSLYRVGANVLTF. CDR3 nucleotide sequence: TGTGCCAGCAGTTTATACAGGGTTGGGGCCAACGTCCTGACTTTC.

The chain has TRBV27 and TRBJ1-2; weak D call: TRBD1 (5 bases). The germline gives CDR1 MNHEY, CDR2 SMNVEV (reference sequence). This CDR3 contains 14 residues. Trimming left V 3 bases short and J 0 bases short, with 8 bases between. The CDR3 here is CASSFDRSNYGYTF. The DNA for the CDR3 is TGTGCCAGCAGTTTTGACAGATCTAACTATGGCTACACCTTC.

The gene calls are TRBV5-6 and TRBJ1-2; D uncertain. The V gene lost 6 bases and the J gene lost 4 bases, with 19 bases spanning the gap. CDR1 and CDR2 from the germline V gene are SGHDT and YYEEEE. The length of the CDR3 is 15 residues. CDR3 bases: TGTGCCAGCATAGTCCTCCAAGCACGTACCTATGGCTACACCTTC. It encodes CASIVLQARTYGYTF. The full variable domain, rest sourced from reference TRBV5-6 and TRBJ1-2, is DAGVTQSPTHLIKTRGQQVTLRCSPKSGHDTVSWYQQALGQGPQFIFQYYEEEERQRGNFPDRFSGHQFPNYSSELNVNALLLGDSALYLCASIVLQARTYGYTFGSGTRLTVV.

This clone appeared once. The CDR3 DNA reads as TGTGCCATCAGTGACGTGATACACTACGAGCAGTACTTC. Translated, it gives CAISDVIHYEQYF. This rearrangement joins TRBV10-3 to TRBJ2-7; the D is unclear. This CDR3 has 13 residues. Germline CDR1 and CDR2: ENHRY and SYGVKD. V was pared by 3 bases and J by 3 bases, with 9 bases between.

V usage is TRBV24-1 and J usage is TRBJ2-3; possibly TRBD1 for D (7 bases). Deletions cut 4 bases from V and 0 bases from J, with 13 bases between. This CDR3 has 16 amino acids. Germline V gives CDR1 KGHDR, CDR2 SFDVKD. The CDR3 DNA sequence: TGTGCCACCAGTGACCCGCGGGGACAGAGCACAGATACGCAGTATTTT. Protein sequence: CATSDPRGQSTDTQYF.

With respect to this clone: Within the sample, other DNA sequences also encode this same CDR3. The rearrangement joins TRBV7-2 to TRBJ2-5; 7 bases are a match to TRBD2. CDR1 is SGHTA, CDR2 FQGNSA, per germline. The CDR3 spans 13 residues. The V segment lost 3 bases and the J segment 3 bases; nucleotides outside the gene matches: 1. CDR3 residues: CASSFAGEETQYF. The CDR3 region has the DNA TGTGCCAGCAGCTTCGCGGGGGAAGAGACCCAGTACTTC. The full variable domain, with the rest looked up from reference TRBV7-2 and TRBJ2-5, is GAGVSQSPSNKVTEKGKDVELRCDPISGHTALYWYRQSLGQGLEFLIYFQGNSAPDKSGLPSDRFSAERTGGSVSTLTIQRTQQEDSAVYLCASSFAGEETQYFGPGTRLLVL.

The chain uses TRBV6-5 and TRBJ1-5; D ambiguous. V was cut by 2 bases and J by 2 bases, with 10 bases left in between. The CDR3 is 15 amino acids. The V gene's germline CDR1 is MNHEY and CDR2 SVGAGI. CDR3 region: CASSYRSEGNQPQHF. The CDR3 nucleotides are TGTGCCAGCAGTTACCGATCAGAGGGCAATCAGCCCCAGCATTTT.

The rearrangement joins TRBV6-5 to TRBJ2-7; D uncertain. Germline V gene lookup returns CDR1 MNHEY and CDR2 SVGAGI. The length of the CDR3 is 15 residues. V gave up 5 bases and J gave up 1 base, with 15 bases separating them. The CDR3 loop reads CASSQSRGLSYEQYF. The CDR3 coding sequence is TGTGCCAGCAGTCAAAGCCGAGGTTTATCCTACGAGCAGTACTTC.

The rearrangement uses TRBV7-9 and TRBJ2-7; 9 bases are shared with TRBD2. Germline V CDR1 and CDR2: SEHNR, FQNEAQ (reference sequence). The V and J ends lost 6 bases and 2 bases, in that order; junction bases with no gene match: 5. The CDR3 runs 14 residues. CDR3 bases: TGTGCCAGCAGAAATAGCGGGGGCCCCTACGAGCAGTACTTC. Protein: CASRNSGGPYEQYF. Drawing the rest from reference TRBV7-9 and TRBJ2-7, the complete variable domain is DTGVSQNPRHKITKRGQNVTFRCDPISEHNRLYWYRQTLGQGPEFLTYFQNEAQLEKSRLLSDRFSAERPKGSFSTLEIQRTEQGDSAMYLCASRNSGGPYEQYFGPGTRLTVT.